Presented here are 3 T cell receptor beta chains from one specimen sequenced in a study of T cells in Graves' hyperthyroidism and ophthalmopathy. There were TCR beta CDR3 regions amplified from RNA transcripts. An initial round of RT-PCR targeting the TCR CDR3 relied on the HTBI primer set. TCRdb ran MiXCR on the multiplex PCR reads and lists one entry per CDR3 protein. The data show 500,000 to 650,000 distinct CDR3 sequences, with roughly 15% seen just once and under 15% held by the top ten. The sample consisted of blood. All receptors derive from a woman in her forties or fifties with Graves' ophthalmopathy.

This clonotype was picked up many times. The chain recombines TRBV20-1 with TRBJ2-4; D gene unclear. This CDR3 contains 14 residues. Germline CDR1 DFQATT, CDR2 SNEGSKA (reference sequence). The V end was cut by 3 bases, the J end by 0 bases, with 9 bases between. CDR3 in DNA: TGCAGTGCTAGGTCACAGATAGCCAAAAACATTCAGTACTTC. It specifies CSARSQIAKNIQYF.

This clonotype was seen many times. J is TRBJ2-2 and V is TRBV5-5; D is perhaps TRBD2 (6 bases). Per the germline V gene, CDR1 is SGHKS and CDR2 is YYEKEE (reference sequence). The CDR3 contains 15 residues. V was shortened by 4 bases and J by 5 bases, with 15 bases between the two germline ends. Here the CDR3 DNA reads TGTGCCAGCAGCCCTACTAGCCGTCGAACCGGGGAGCTGTTTTTT. Protein: CASSPTSRRTGELFF.

J is TRBJ2-3 and V is TRBV28; 10 nucleotides match TRBD1. Germline V gene data show CDR1 as MDHEN and CDR2 as SYDVKM. There are 12 residues in the CDR3. The CDR3 spells CTTGGTPDTQYF. CDR3 DNA sequence: TGTACGACAGGGGGCACCCCAGATACGCAGTATTTT.